A single sample gave rise to the 23 T cell receptor beta chains below, sequenced in a study of blood T cell repertoires in COVID-19. Method: immunoSEQ multiplex PCR; TCRdb's copy keeps in-frame clones and lacks some. This table has roughly 100,000 clones, approximately 86% appearing once. The sequencing sample was made of peripheral blood. These receptors originate from a man aged 45-65 years with active or convalescent COVID-19.

The V gene is TRBV7-9, the J gene TRBJ2-3, with TRBD1 matching 7 bases. The CDR3 is 16 amino acids. Germline CDR1 is SEHNR and CDR2 is FQNEAQ (reference sequence). The trim removed 1 base at V and 5 bases at J, leaving 9 bases unmatched. Here the CDR3 reads CASSLVVTGNRDTQYF. CDR3 bases: TGTGCCAGCAGCTTAGTGGTGACAGGGAATAGAGATACGCAGTATTTT.

The chain carries TRBV7-2 and TRBJ2-3, with 8 nucleotides matching TRBD2. With V trimmed by 1 base and J by 9 bases, 9 bases remained unmatched. The CDR3 length is 15 residues. Germline V gene sequence: CDR1 SGHTA, CDR2 FQGNSA. Here the CDR3 DNA reads TGTGCCAGCAGCTTAGGCCGAGCGGGGGCCAGGACGCAGTATTTT. Its translation: CASSLGRAGARTQYF.

Concerning this clone: Distinct nucleotide sequences in the sample also encode this CDR3. The V call is TRBV7-9, the J call TRBJ1-1, with 8 nucleotides matching TRBD1. J gave up 4 bases and V 4 bases, and 2 bases lay outside the gene matches. CDR1 is SEHNR, CDR2 FQNEAQ, per germline (reference sequence). The CDR3 sequence is 13 residues long. In DNA, the CDR3 is TGTGCCAGCAGCTATACAGGGGGCACTGAAGCTTTCTTT. Residues: CASSYTGGTEAFF.

V gene TRBV11-2 combines with J gene TRBJ2-5; 9 nucleotides match TRBD2. V shed 1 base and J 2 bases; nucleotides not matched to a gene: 5. The CDR3 extends over 16 amino acids. The V gene's germline CDR1 is SGHAT and CDR2 FQNNGV. In DNA, the CDR3 is TGTGCCAGCAGCTTAGGTAGCGGGGGCTTACAAGAGACCCAGTACTTC. It encodes CASSLGSGGLQETQYF.

J is TRBJ2-5 and V is TRBV5-1; D uncertain. The germline V gene encodes CDR1 SGHRS and CDR2 YFSETQ. This CDR3 has 14 residues. The V gene lost 4 bases and the J gene lost 5 bases, with 15 bases spanning the gap. CDR3 region: CASSLGPAKETQYF. CDR3 nucleotide sequence: TGCGCCAGCAGCCTTGGGCCGGCGAAGGAGACCCAGTACTTC.

The chain couples TRBV7-9 to TRBJ1-4; a weak D match, TRBD1 (6 bases). The V gene's germline CDR1 is SEHNR and CDR2 FQNEAQ (reference sequence). The CDR3 totals 15 residues. The germline V and J ends were trimmed by 5 bases and 4 bases, with 14 bases remaining between them. CDR3: CASSHEQGINEKLFF. CDR3 in DNA: TGTGCCAGCAGCCACGAACAGGGAATTAATGAAAAACTGTTTTTT. Full variable domain (remainder filled in from reference TRBV7-9 and TRBJ1-4): DTGVSQNPRHKITKRGQNVTFRCDPISEHNRLYWYRQTLGQGPEFLTYFQNEAQLEKSRLLSDRFSAERPKGSFSTLEIQRTEQGDSAMYLCASSHEQGINEKLFFGSGTQLSVL.

The V call is TRBV11-2, the J call TRBJ2-5, with TRBD2 matching over 14 bases. V dropped 3 bases and J dropped 5; count of bases not matched to a gene: 11. Germline values: CDR1 SGHAT, CDR2 FQNNGV. The CDR3 length is 18 residues. In nucleotides, the CDR3 is TGTGCCAGCAGCTTTCGGCGGACTAGCGGGGGGAGACGGGAGACCCAGTACTTC. Its protein is CASSFRRTSGGRRETQYF.

The J gene is TRBJ2-2, the V gene TRBV7-9, with 7 bases lining up with TRBD1. Per the germline V gene, CDR1 is SEHNR and CDR2 is FQNEAQ (reference sequence). The CDR3 is made up of 13 amino acids. The V gene end was trimmed by 10 bases and the J gene end by 4 bases; junction bases not matched to a gene: 6. The CDR3 protein is CATLGQITGELFF. The CDR3 region has the DNA TGTGCCACCTTGGGACAGATCACCGGGGAGCTGTTTTTT.

This chain connects TRBV2 to TRBJ2-1; 8 bases line up with TRBD2. The junction had 13 bases not matched to a gene; V was cut back by 8 bases and J by 4 bases. The length of the CDR3 is 16 residues. Germline V CDR1 and CDR2: SNHLY, FYNNEI. CDR3: CASPLGASGLYNEQFF. The CDR3 region has the DNA TGTGCCAGCCCCCTGGGGGCTAGCGGGTTGTACAATGAGCAGTTCTTC. The full variable domain, rest sourced from reference TRBV2 and TRBJ2-1, is EPEVTQTPSHQVTQMGQEVILRCVPISNHLYFYWYRQILGQKVEFLVSFYNNEISEKSEIFDDQFSVERPDGSNFTLKIRSTKLEDSAMYFCASPLGASGLYNEQFFGPGTRLTVL.

The CDR3 sequence is CASSLNQGSSPLHF. DNA for the CDR3: TGTGCCAGCAGTCTGAACCAAGGGAGCTCACCCCTCCACTTT. The V call is TRBV28, the J call TRBJ1-6, with D uncertain. V lost 5 bases and J 10 bases, leaving 15 bases between the germline ends. The CDR3 contains 14 residues. In germline, CDR1 is MDHEN, CDR2 SYDVKM.

As concerns this clone: The sample contains more than one DNA sequence encoding this CDR3. The CDR3 DNA reads TGTGCCAGCAGCCAAGTCCAGGGAAACACTGAAGCTTTCTTT. Its protein product is CASSQVQGNTEAFF. The chain carries TRBV3-1 (or the pseudogene TRBV3-2) and TRBJ1-1, with D possibly being TRBD1 (5 bases). CDR1 is LGHDT, CDR2 YNNKEL, per germline (reference sequence). The CDR3 is made up of 14 amino acids. V shed 1 base and J shed 2 bases, with 8 bases lying between them.

The chain employs TRBV18 and TRBJ2-7; 10 bases match TRBD1. Germline CDR1 reads KGHSH; CDR2 reads LQKENI. Trimming cost V 5 bases and J 0 bases; bases outside gene matches: 4. CDR3 size: 15 residues. CDR3 DNA: TGTGCCAGCTCAACGGACAGGGGGAGCTCCTACGAGCAGTACGTC. Translation gives CASSTDRGSSYEQYV.

The V call is TRBV7-9, the J call TRBJ1-1; tentatively, D is TRBD1 (5 bases). Germline values: CDR1 SEHNR, CDR2 FQNEAQ (reference sequence). The CDR3 is made up of 13 amino acids. Trimming stripped 5 bases from V and 1 base from J, with 8 bases between. CDR3 amino acids: CASSRTRNTEAFF. DNA of the CDR3: TGTGCCAGCAGCCGGACAAGGAACACTGAAGCTTTCTTT.

This chain joins TRBV18 and TRBJ2-7; 8 positions match TRBD1. The CDR3 covers 15 residues. From germline, CDR1 is KGHSH and CDR2 LQKENI. J lost 4 bases, V lost 3 bases, and 8 bases had no gene match. The CDR3 region is CASSPTDRAGYEQYF. The CDR3 DNA sequence: TGTGCCAGCTCACCTACGGACAGGGCGGGATACGAGCAGTACTTC. Variable domain in full (rest from reference TRBV18 and TRBJ2-7): NAGVMQNPRHLVRRRGQEARLRCSPMKGHSHVYWYRQLPEEGLKFMVYLQKENIIDESGMPKERFSAEFPKEGPSILRIQQVVRGDSAAYFCASSPTDRAGYEQYFGPGTRLTVT.

This chain uses TRBV6-5 with TRBJ1-5; 12 bases are shared with TRBD1. Per germline, CDR1 MNHEY and CDR2 SVGAGI. J lost 4 bases, V lost 5 bases, and 3 bases had no gene match. CDR3 size: 15 residues. CDR3 protein: CASSPGQGANQPQHF. The CDR3 DNA reads as TGTGCCAGCAGTCCGGGACAGGGGGCGAATCAGCCCCAGCATTTT.

The V and J genes are TRBV21-1 and TRBJ1-2. TRBV21-1 is noted as a pseudogene. The CDR3 has 13 residues. As DNA, the CDR3 is TGTGCCAGCAGCAAAGGCGGGGCGCGGGGCTACACCTTC. The encoded protein is CASSKGGARGYTF.

This rearrangement joins TRBV7-9 to TRBJ1-4; perhaps TRBD1 as D (5 bases). CDR3 size: 14 residues. CDR1 is SEHNR, CDR2 FQNEAQ, per germline (reference sequence). The germline V and J ends were trimmed by 3 bases and 3 bases, with 8 bases remaining between them. DNA of the CDR3: TGTGCCAGCAGCTTGAGACAGTCTAATGAAAAACTGTTTTTT. The encoded protein is CASSLRQSNEKLFF. The whole variable domain, filled in from reference TRBV7-9 and TRBJ1-4, reads DTGVSQNPRHKITKRGQNVTFRCDPISEHNRLYWYRQTLGQGPEFLTYFQNEAQLEKSRLLSDRFSAERPKGSFSTLEIQRTEQGDSAMYLCASSLRQSNEKLFFGSGTQLSVL.

The chain joins TRBV15 to TRBJ2-2; 9 positions agree with TRBD1. Trimming cost V 9 bases and J 0 bases; bases outside gene matches: 2. The CDR3 covers 14 residues. Germline CDR1 LNHNV, CDR2 YYDKDF (reference sequence). The CDR3 coding sequence is TGTGCCACAAGACAGGGGGCGAACACCGGGGAGCTGTTTTTT. Residues: CATRQGANTGELFF. Drawing the rest from reference TRBV15 and TRBJ2-2, the complete variable domain is DAMVIQNPRYQVTQFGKPVTLSCSQTLNHNVMYWYQQKSSQAPKLLFHYYDKDFNNEADTPDNFQSRRPNTSFCFLDIRSPGLGDTAMYLCATRQGANTGELFFGEGSRLTVL.

This chain uses TRBV9 with TRBJ2-3; the match to TRBD2 covers 9 bases. Germline CDR1 is SGDLS and CDR2 is YYNGEE. This CDR3 is built from 17 residues. V was pared by 0 bases and J by 3 bases, with 8 bases of the junction left unmatched. The CDR3 bases are TGTGCCAGCAGCGTAGAATTTCGCGGGGGGGGAACAGATACGCAGTATTTT. Translating gives CASSVEFRGGGTDTQYF. The full variable domain, in which reference TRBV9 and TRBJ2-3 provide the parts outside the CDR3, is DSGVTQTPKHLITATGQRVTLRCSPRSGDLSVYWYQQSLDQGLQFLIQYYNGEERAKGNILERFSAQQFPDLHSELNLSSLELGDSALYFCASSVEFRGGGTDTQYFGPGTRLTVL.

V usage is TRBV5-1 and J usage is TRBJ2-5, with 8 nucleotides matching TRBD2. V shed 1 base, J shed 2 bases, and the junction held 4 bases outside the gene matches. The CDR3 is 15 amino acids. Per the germline V gene, CDR1 is SGHRS and CDR2 is YFSETQ. In DNA, the CDR3 is TGCGCCAGCAGCTTGTACGGGGGGGAACAAGAGACCCAGTACTTC. This encodes CASSLYGGEQETQYF.

This chain joins TRBV7-2 and TRBJ2-5, with no clear D. Trimming took off 2 bases at V and 1 base at J, with 8 bases between the two ends. CDR3 length: 14 residues. The germline V gene encodes CDR1 SGHTA and CDR2 FQGNSA. For the CDR3, the DNA is TGTGCCAGCAGCTTATCTACAGTCCAAGAGACCCAGTACTTC. It is translated as CASSLSTVQETQYF.

This chain links TRBV6-4 with TRBJ2-4; 10 bases are shared with TRBD1. Trimming cost V 3 bases and J 10 bases; bases outside gene matches: 6. The CDR3 length is 14 residues. The germline V gene has CDR1 MRHNA and CDR2 SNTAGT. The CDR3 sequence: CASSESPGQGIQYF. The CDR3 region has the DNA TGTGCCAGCAGTGAAAGTCCGGGACAGGGGATTCAGTACTTC.

This clone was seen only a few times. The chain combines TRBV18 with TRBJ1-6, with 7 nucleotides matching TRBD1. Per germline, CDR1 KGHSH and CDR2 LQKENI. V dropped 4 bases and J dropped 8; count of bases not matched to a gene: 2. The CDR3 covers 13 residues. The CDR3 sequence is CASSRTGDSPLHF. In DNA, the CDR3 is TGTGCCAGCTCACGAACAGGGGATTCACCCCTCCACTTT.